The rows below give T cell receptor beta chains drawn from one sample of a study of radiotherapy plus CTLA-4 blockade in lung cancer. TCRdb keeps only in-frame clones here, not all; method: immunoSEQ multiplex PCR. Among around 100,000 clones listed, approximately 77% were seen once. Sequencing used peripheral blood, obtained from a patient treated with radiotherapy plus ipilimumab. These receptor sequences come from a human donor with non-small cell lung cancer that progressed on radiotherapy plus ipilimumab. Some clones in this sample may be carry-over from other donors' samples. Each CDR3 is given with its conserved first and last residue. Size values are once, few and many counts, or a class for expanded clones, and some rows have none.

j_call v_call clone_size cdr3_aa
TRBJ1-4 TRBV6-1 few CASSTQGVGEKLFF
TRBJ2-3 TRBV4-2 NA CASSPRTSGGAVFGTDTQYF
TRBJ2-1 TRBV5-1 once CASSALILSGGYNEQFF
NA TRBV7-2 NA CASSFRDRVDNEQFF
TRBJ2-7 TRBV7-3 NA CASSLDRGQVYEQYF
TRBJ2-2 TRBV7-3 NA CASSFSGGIAGELFF
TRBJ1-1 TRBV7-2 once CASSLARVNTEAFF
TRBJ2-3 TRBV9 NA CASSVGVESTDTQYF
TRBJ1-2 TRBV14 NA CASSRDRGEYGYTF
TRBJ1-2 TRBV7-6 NA CASSLDSGQLNYGYTF
TRBJ1-4 TRBV14 NA CASSQDEEPGKKLFF
TRBJ2-3 TRBV5-1 once CASSPGTSGGGTDTQYF
TRBJ2-1 TRBV30 NA CAWSVNYNEQFF
TRBJ2-7 TRBV7-8 NA CASSLDRQLSARYF
TRBJ2-1 TRBV6-6 NA CASSYSNTQQGSCLF
TRBJ1-5 TRBV4-3 NA CASSQEAYRNQPQHF
TRBJ2-2 TRBV7-9 NA CASSLAGGELFF
TRBJ1-2 TRBV10-3 NA CATDKRELGVGYTF